Each of the 13 T cell receptor beta chains below was sequenced from the same sample in a study of control samples from healthy donors and cancer patients. The protocol was immunoSEQ multiplex PCR, while the TCRdb copy is restricted to in-frame clones and leaves out a portion. The top ten clones hold approximately 14% of a sample with about 95,000 clones, roughly 90% of them seen once. Sequencing used blood. Receptor source: a woman aged 70 to 79 in good health.

This CDR3 reads CASSLGGSTDTQYF. Here the CDR3 DNA reads TGCGCCAGCAGCTTAGGAGGTAGCACAGATACGCAGTATTTT. The genes are TRBV5-1 and TRBJ2-3; D perhaps matches TRBD2 (5 bases). Germline values: CDR1 SGHRS, CDR2 YFSETQ. Trimming cost V 2 bases and J 0 bases, with 7 bases left between them. CDR3 length: 14 residues.

The rearrangement uses TRBV28 and TRBJ2-7, with D possibly being TRBD1 (6 bases). The CDR3 is 15 amino acids. Between the trimmed V and J ends, which lost 4 bases and 0 bases, there was a span of 13 bases. Germline V gene sequence: CDR1 MDHEN, CDR2 SYDVKM. The CDR3 sequence is CASSSGTFSSYEQYF. The CDR3 DNA follows: TGTGCCAGCAGTTCCGGGACATTTAGCTCCTACGAGCAGTACTTC.

DNA for the CDR3: TGTGCCAGCAGTCTTGGGACAGGGGGACGAAATGAAAAACTGTTTTTT. Translated, it gives CASSLGTGGRNEKLFF. The chain combines TRBV2 with TRBJ1-4; the match to TRBD1 covers 11 bases. The CDR3 runs 16 residues. Germline V CDR1 and CDR2: SNHLY, FYNNEI. The V segment lost 5 bases and the J segment 5 bases; nucleotides outside the gene matches: 7.

The chain employs TRBV18 and TRBJ1-1; 10 bases fit TRBD1. The V segment lost 0 bases and the J segment 5 bases; nucleotides outside the gene matches: 9. This CDR3 comprises 17 residues. Germline V lookup: CDR1 KGHSH, CDR2 LQKENI. The DNA of the CDR3 is TGTGCCAGCTCACCACCGCTGAGGACAGGGGGTAAGACTGAAGCTTTCTTT. Translating it yields CASSPPLRTGGKTEAFF.

This rearrangement joins TRBV3-1 (or the pseudogene TRBV3-2) to TRBJ1-6; weak D call: TRBD1 (5 bases). Germline values: CDR1 LGHDT, CDR2 YNNKEL (reference sequence). Trimming took off 6 bases at V and 6 bases at J, with 12 bases between the two ends. The CDR3 covers 14 residues. CDR3 bases: TGTGCCAGCAGTCCCGTCGGGGGTAATTCACCCCTCCACTTT. Protein sequence: CASSPVGGNSPLHF.

This clone was detected only a few times. This chain uses TRBV6-6 with TRBJ1-2; TRBD1 is a possible D gene (5 bases). V dropped 2 bases and J dropped 1 base, with 14 bases sitting between them. Germline CDR1 MNHNY, CDR2 SVGAGI (reference sequence). The length of the CDR3 is 16 residues. The CDR3 DNA is TGTGCCAGCAGTTACATGCGGGACCTACTTAACTATGGCTACACCTTC. This gives the protein CASSYMRDLLNYGYTF.

This clone has more than one count but fewer than ten. The chain's CDR3 is CASLDGTGANVLTF. In nucleotides, the CDR3 is TGTGCCAGCTTGGACGGGACTGGGGCCAACGTCCTGACTTTC. V gene TRBV7-2 combines with J gene TRBJ2-6; D might be TRBD2 (5 bases). Germline CDR1 and CDR2: SGHTA and FQGNSA. The CDR3 length is 14 residues. V lost 8 bases and J lost 2, with 10 bases in between.

This rearrangement joins TRBV11-3 to TRBJ1-6, with a tentative D call TRBD1 (5 bases). The CDR3 is 15 residues long. Trimming cost V 1 base and J 5 bases, with 9 bases left between them. The germline CDR1 and CDR2 sequences are SGHNT and YENEEA. Written as DNA, the CDR3 is TGTGCCAGCAGCTTAGGAGGGGCGAATAATTCACCCCTCCACTTT. It codes for CASSLGGANNSPLHF.

The chain couples TRBV6-4 to TRBJ1-2, with D possibly matching TRBD1 (6 bases). CDR1 and CDR2 from the germline V gene are MRHNA and SNTAGT. CDR3 length: 16 residues. The V gene lost 2 bases and the J gene lost 2 bases, with 15 bases spanning the gap. This CDR3 is CASSDGPGVGNYGYTF. The CDR3 nucleotides are TGTGCCAGCAGTGACGGGCCAGGGGTTGGAAACTATGGCTACACCTTC.

The V and J genes are TRBV30 and TRBJ1-1; D gene ambiguous. This CDR3 comprises 13 residues. Trimming removed 2 bases from V and 1 base from J, with 8 bases in between. Per germline, CDR1 GTSNPN and CDR2 SVGIG (reference sequence). The CDR3 DNA reads TGTGCCTGGAGTCGCCAGACGAACACTGAAGCTTTCTTT. This codes for CAWSRQTNTEAFF.

The rearrangement links TRBV28 to TRBJ1-1, with D possibly matching TRBD1 (6 bases). The CDR3 is made up of 16 amino acids. CDR1 MDHEN and CDR2 SYDVKM come from the germline V gene. V dropped 2 bases and J dropped 1 base, with 14 bases sitting between them. The CDR3 reads CASSLLDRLSNTEAFF. CDR3 bases: TGTGCCAGCAGTTTACTTGACAGGCTATCGAACACTGAAGCTTTCTTT.

Note on this clone: The sample contains more than one DNA sequence encoding this CDR3. This sequence joins TRBV5-4 and TRBJ1-1; weak D call: TRBD1 (6 bases). CDR3 size: 15 residues. Per the germline V gene, CDR1 is SGHNT and CDR2 is YYREEE (reference sequence). Deletions cut 0 bases from V and 0 bases from J, with 9 bases between. CDR3 in amino acids: CASSLEGGLNTEAFF. CDR3 nucleotides: TGTGCCAGCAGCTTGGAGGGGGGTCTGAACACTGAAGCTTTCTTT.

The rearrangement joins TRBV12-3 or TRBV12-4 to TRBJ2-2; D uncertain. Trimming took off 3 bases at V and 6 bases at J, with 5 bases between the two ends. This CDR3 has 12 residues. The CDR3 here is CASSLAAGELFF. The CDR3 region has the DNA TGTGCCAGCAGTTTGGCGGCCGGGGAGCTGTTTTTT.